A selection of T cell receptor beta chains follows, all from one sample in a study of T cell responses to AZD1222 COVID-19 vaccine. Data came from immunoSEQ multiplex PCR; TCRdb stores just in-frame clones and leaves some out. The sample carries roughly 150,000 clones, 80% to 95% recorded once. Sample: peripheral blood, taken on day 0 of AZD1222 vaccination. These receptors were collected from an adult in good health. Both conserved end residues are part of each CDR3. D genes are given only for firm matches. Some rows have no size entry. The others give once, few or many, or a class for an expanded clone.

>.|TRBD1|TRBJ1-2|TRBV18
TGTGCCAGCTCACCGGGAGTATCTTTCCAGGGGGCGCGACGTGGCTACACCTTC
CASSPGVSFQGARRGYTF
>.|TRBD1|TRBJ2-7|TRBV12-5
TGTGCTAGTGGTTTAGGACAGGGGCCCTACGAGCAGTACTTC
CASGLGQGPYEQYF
>.|.|TRBJ1-1|TRBV18
TGTGCCAGCTCACCTTCCGGGACGGGAGGGACTGAAGCTTTCTTT
CASSPSGTGGTEAFF
>.|.|TRBJ2-1|TRBV28
TGTGCCAGCAGTTCCTACGGGCGGAATGAGCAGTTCTTC
CASSSYGRNEQFF
>.|.|TRBJ2-1|TRBV5-4
TGTGCCAGCAGCTGGGTTGGGGGCAATGAGCAGTTCTTC
CASSWVGGNEQFF
>.|.|TRBJ2-1|TRBV27
TGTGCCAGCAGTTTTTCCCATAGCTCCTACAATGAGCAGTTCTTC
CASSFSHSSYNEQFF
>.|TRBD2|TRBJ2-2|TRBV5-4
TGTGCCAGCAGCTTGGCAGCGGGAGGGTTCGGGGAGCTGTTTTTT
CASSLAAGGFGELFF
>.|.|TRBJ2-1|TRBV5-5
TGTGCCAGCAGCTTGTCTTATCCTCAGTTCTTC
CASSLSYPQFF
>.|TRBD1|TRBJ2-5|TRBV5-1
TGCGCCAGCAGCTTTTCGGCGACAGGGGGGCAAGAGACCCAGTACTTC
CASSFSATGGQETQYF
>few|.|TRBJ2-5|TRBV6-2/TRBV6-3
TGTGCCAGCAGTCGACTGCAGGGTCGAACAGAGACCCAGTACTTC
CASSRLQGRTETQYF
>.|.|TRBJ1-2|TRBV3-1/TRBV3-2
TGTGCCAGCAGCCGGGCAGGGTTTGGGGGCTACACCTTC
CASSRAGFGGYTF
>.|.|TRBJ1-3|TRBV2
TGTGCCAGCAGTGAAGCTAGCGGAAACACCATATATTTT
CASSEASGNTIYF
>.|TRBD1|TRBJ2-7|TRBV28
TGTGCCAGCAGTTTATGGTTAAGGACAGGGCCCTTCCACGAGCAGTACTTC
CASSLWLRTGPFHEQYF
>.|.|TRBJ2-7|TRBV2
TGTGCCAGCAGGGATTCCGGGACTTCCCTCTTGTACGAGCAGTACTTC
CASRDSGTSLLYEQYF
>.|TRBD2|TRBJ2-3|TRBV5-1
TGCGCCAGCAGCTTGGCGGTTTCACTAGCGGGAGGTTCAACAGATACGCAGTATTTT
CASSLAVSLAGGSTDTQYF
>.|.|TRBJ1-6|TRBV19
TGTGCCAGTAGGCGGGGATCCTATAATTCACCCCTCCACTTT
CASRRGSYNSPLHF